Detailed here is one T cell receptor (beta chain). Its antigen is unidentified. These data come from a study of healthy donors' naive CD4 and CD8 T cells. A linear amplification protocol produced the TCR libraries from about 510 ng of total RNA. Per the original methods: Over 75,000 TCR alpha transcripts were sequenced from 5 healthy donors. TCRdb called the reads again in MiXCR, with one record for every CDR3 protein. TCRdb's processing, not the study's, gives the V and J calls here. The sample consists of 150,000 to 200,000 distinct CDR3 sequences, about 76% of them appearing once. Naive CD4+ cells were sorted as CD4+CD8-CD45RO-CD45RA+; naive CD8+ as CD8+CD4-CD45RA+CD27bright. Trimming removed 10 bases at V and 7 bases at J, with 17 bases between. CDR3 size: 13 residues. Per the germline V gene, CDR1 is MNHEY and CDR2 is SVGEGT. Study outcomes and limitations: Negatively charged CDR3s marked CD8+ lineage; positively charged CDR3s marked CD4+ lineage.

This sequence joins TRBV6-2 or TRBV6-3 and TRBJ2-4; possibly TRBD2 for D (5 bases). The sequencing input was naive CD4+ and CD8+ T cells sorted from blood, pooled from several donors. The receptor was isolated from a pool of human donors in good health; the sample pools cells from several healthy donors. CDR3 sequence: CATGGSAQNIQYF. For the CDR3, the DNA is TGTGCCACCGGAGGATCAGCTCAGAACATTCAGTACTTC.